These T cell receptor beta chains were read from a single sample in a study of T cell responses to AZD1222 COVID-19 vaccine. Clones were sequenced by immunoSEQ multiplex PCR, and TCRdb holds only the in-frame ones, with some missing. This repertoire shows approximately 30,000 clones, approximately 84% found once; its top ten account for 11%. The input for sequencing was peripheral blood, taken 28 days after the second AZD1222 dose. Receptors were obtained from an adult who received the AZD1222 COVID-19 vaccine. CDR3s include the opening cysteine and the closing phenylalanine or tryptophan. The D gene is left open where the match is weak. Size values are once, few and many counts, or a class for expanded clones, and some rows have none.

J: TRBJ2-3; size: few; D: -; V: TRBV2; DNA: TGTGCCAGCAGTGATTCCCCGACTAGTCTGGGTACGCAGTATTTT; CDR3: CASSDSPTSLGTQYF
J: TRBJ1-6; size: -; D: -; V: TRBV6-5; DNA: TGTGCCACTCACGGGAGGGCGGATAATTCACCCCTCCACTTT; CDR3: CATHGRADNSPLHF
J: TRBJ2-2; size: -; D: -; V: TRBV3-1/TRBV3-2; DNA: TGTGCCAGCAGCCAAGGTCCGGGGGCCGGAACCGGGGAGCTGTTTTTT; CDR3: CASSQGPGAGTGELFF
J: TRBJ1-5; size: once; D: -; V: TRBV18; DNA: TGTGCCAGCTCTACCCAGGGGACTCAGCCCCAGCATTTT; CDR3: CASSTQGTQPQHF
J: TRBJ1-4; size: -; D: TRBD1; V: TRBV6-5; DNA: TGTGCCAGCAGTTACTCCGGGACAGGGGGCGGCGGAAAACTGTTTTTT; CDR3: CASSYSGTGGGGKLFF
J: TRBJ2-6; size: -; D: -; V: TRBV19; DNA: TGTGCCAGTAGTATCGAAATCTCTGGGGCCAACGTCCTGACTTTC; CDR3: CASSIEISGANVLTF
J: TRBJ1-5; size: -; D: -; V: TRBV19; DNA: TGTGCCAGTAGTATTTTCGGAGGGGGGGGCGGTCAGCCCCAGCATTTT; CDR3: CASSIFGGGGGQPQHF
J: TRBJ2-1; size: -; D: TRBD2; V: TRBV5-1; DNA: TGCGCCAGCAGCCCCTTTGCCGCTGCGGGAGGTCACAATGAGCAGTTCTTC; CDR3: CASSPFAAAGGHNEQFF
J: TRBJ2-7; size: few; D: TRBD2; V: TRBV29-1; DNA: TGCAGCGTTCCCGGACTAGCGGGGGGGCTTGAGCAGTACTTC; CDR3: CSVPGLAGGLEQYF
J: TRBJ2-2; size: -; D: -; V: TRBV3-1/TRBV3-2; DNA: TGTGCCAGCAGCCACCAGGGGTACACCGGGGAGCTGTTTTTT; CDR3: CASSHQGYTGELFF
J: TRBJ2-7; size: -; D: -; V: TRBV5-4; DNA: TGTGCCAGCAGCTTATCGGGGGCTAGAGAGCAGTACTTC; CDR3: CASSLSGAREQYF
J: TRBJ1-2; size: -; D: -; V: TRBV7-8; DNA: TGTGCCAGCAGCCGAGACACACTTAACTATGGCTACACCTTC; CDR3: CASSRDTLNYGYTF
J: TRBJ2-1; size: once; D: -; V: TRBV7-2; DNA: TGTGCCAGCAGCCCGGACGGGGTTTACAATGAGCAGTTCTTC; CDR3: CASSPDGVYNEQFF
J: TRBJ1-1; size: -; D: -; V: TRBV28; DNA: TGTGCCACCAGTGAACCCAGTTGGGTAGCTGAAGCTTTCTTT; CDR3: CATSEPSWVAEAFF
J: TRBJ1-4; size: once; D: -; V: TRBV30; DNA: TGTGCCTGGAGTGTGTTTCGTGAAAAACTGTTTTTT; CDR3: CAWSVFREKLFF
J: TRBJ1-1; size: -; D: -; V: TRBV19; DNA: TGTGCCAGTAGTATACAGAATGCAATAACTGAAGCTTTCTTT; CDR3: CASSIQNAITEAFF
J: TRBJ2-3; size: once; D: -; V: TRBV7-3; DNA: TGTGCCAGCAGCTTAGGGGGTGTGGTTGCAGATACGCAGTATTTT; CDR3: CASSLGGVVADTQYF
J: TRBJ2-7; size: -; D: TRBD2; V: TRBV5-3; DNA: TGTGCCAGAAGCGCCGATAGCGGGAGAAACGCCTACGAGCAGTACTTC; CDR3: CARSADSGRNAYEQYF
J: TRBJ1-2; size: -; D: -; V: TRBV5-6; DNA: TGTGCCAGCAGGCCCGCAGACGGGTTCTATGGCTACACCTTC; CDR3: CASRPADGFYGYTF
J: TRBJ2-1; size: -; D: TRBD2; V: TRBV4-1; DNA: TGCGCCAGCAGACTAGCGGGGGGACGGAGCTCCTACAATGAGCAGTTCTTC; CDR3: CASRLAGGRSSYNEQFF